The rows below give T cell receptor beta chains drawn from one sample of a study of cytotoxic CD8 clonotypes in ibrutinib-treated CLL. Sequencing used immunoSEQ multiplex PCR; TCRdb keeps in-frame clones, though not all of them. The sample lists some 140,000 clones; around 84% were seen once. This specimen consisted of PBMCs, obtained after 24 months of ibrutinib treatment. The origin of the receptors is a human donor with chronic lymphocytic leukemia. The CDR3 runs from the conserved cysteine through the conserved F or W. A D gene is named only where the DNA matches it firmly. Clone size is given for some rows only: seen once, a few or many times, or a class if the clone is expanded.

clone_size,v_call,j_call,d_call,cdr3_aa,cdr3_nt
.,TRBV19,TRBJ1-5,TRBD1,CASTKTGHGQPQHF,TGTGCCAGTACCAAGACAGGGCACGGTCAGCCCCAGCATTTT
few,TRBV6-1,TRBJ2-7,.,CASSTGFGYEQYF,TGTGCCAGCAGCACAGGGTTTGGCTACGAGCAGTACTTC
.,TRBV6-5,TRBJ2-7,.,CASSYGPVEQYF,TGTGCCAGCAGTTACGGCCCCGTCGAGCAGTACTTC
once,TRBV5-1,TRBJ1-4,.,CASSLVPGVNEKLFF,TGCGCCAGCAGCTTGGTGCCAGGAGTAAATGAAAAACTGTTTTTT
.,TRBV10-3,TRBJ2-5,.,CAISEVGFQETQYF,TGTGCCATCAGTGAGGTAGGGTTCCAAGAGACCCAGTACTTC
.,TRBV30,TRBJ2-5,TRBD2,CAWRESSGGAFRETQYF,TGTGCCTGGAGAGAAAGCAGCGGGGGGGCCTTTCGAGAGACCCAGTACTTC
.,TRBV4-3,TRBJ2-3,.,CASSQDRSSSPSTDTQYF,TGCGCCAGCAGCCAAGATCGAAGCAGCTCCCCTAGCACAGATACGCAGTATTTT
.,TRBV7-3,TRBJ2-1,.,CASSLNTGPNEQFF,TGTGCCAGCAGCTTAAACACGGGACCCAATGAGCAGTTCTTC
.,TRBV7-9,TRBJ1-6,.,CASSSTGSNSPLHF,TGTGCCAGCAGCTCTACAGGGAGCAATTCACCCCTCCACTTT
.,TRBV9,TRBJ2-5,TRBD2,CASSVGGRSGGQETQYF,TGTGCCAGCAGCGTAGGGGGTCGAAGCGGGGGCCAAGAGACCCAGTACTTC
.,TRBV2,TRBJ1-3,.,CASSVGVGGNTIYF,TGTGCCAGCAGTGTGGGGGTGGGCGGAAACACCATATATTTT
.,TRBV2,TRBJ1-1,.,CASSRGVGMNTEAFF,TGTGCCAGCAGCAGGGGCGTGGGGATGAACACTGAAGCTTTCTTT
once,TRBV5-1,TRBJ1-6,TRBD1,CASSLGLVDRGRGSPLHF,TGCGCCAGCAGCTTGGGTCTTGTGGACAGGGGAAGGGGGTCACCCCTCCACTTT